A selection of T cell receptor beta chains follows, all from one sample in a study of PD-L1 blockade in urothelial cancer. The table came from immunoSEQ multiplex PCR; TCRdb's copy has only in-frame clones and leaves some out. The profile shows about 50,000 clones, about 85% of them singletons. The source material was PBMCs, sampled around atezolizumab (anti-PD-L1) treatment. Receptor source: a man aged 50 to 60 with urothelial cancer. The CDR3 runs from the conserved cysteine through the conserved F or W. D genes are given only for firm matches. For some rows the clone size is stated as once, few or many, or as a class when expanded; others skip it.

V: TRBV9; size: .; J: TRBJ2-7; D: .; DNA: TGTGCCAGCAGCCCGGGGAGCTACGAGCAGTACTTC; CDR3: CASSPGSYEQYF
V: TRBV27; size: .; J: TRBJ1-4; D: .; DNA: TGTGCCAGCAGATCACAGGGTGGTAATGAAAAACTGTTTTTT; CDR3: CASRSQGGNEKLFF
V: TRBV4-3; size: .; J: TRBJ2-3; D: TRBD2; DNA: TGCGCCAGCAGCCAACACCGTCCTGCGGCTAGCGGGGGGTTCGGCACAGATACGCAGTATTTT; CDR3: CASSQHRPAASGGFGTDTQYF
V: TRBV11-2; size: .; J: TRBJ2-3; D: .; DNA: TGTGCCAGCAGCTTGAGGGGGACCACAGATACGCAGTATTTT; CDR3: CASSLRGTTDTQYF
V: TRBV19; size: .; J: TRBJ1-5; D: TRBD1; DNA: TGTGCCAGTAGTATTGCCTCAGGGGGGCTTAGTGGCAATCAGCCCCAGCATTTT; CDR3: CASSIASGGLSGNQPQHF
V: TRBV19; size: .; J: TRBJ2-7; D: TRBD1; DNA: TGTGCCAGTAGCCCGCGGGACAGGGTCACCTACGAGCAGTACTTC; CDR3: CASSPRDRVTYEQYF
V: TRBV6-6; size: .; J: TRBJ2-2; D: .; DNA: TGTGCCAGCAGTTACGTGGCAGGAGGCACCGGGGAGCTGTTTTTT; CDR3: CASSYVAGGTGELFF
V: TRBV4-3; size: .; J: TRBJ1-2; D: .; DNA: TGCGCCAGCAGCCAAGGTGGTGCGGGGCCTTGGGGCTACACCTTC; CDR3: CASSQGGAGPWGYTF
V: TRBV29-1; size: .; J: TRBJ2-1; D: TRBD2; DNA: TGCAGCGTCCCCCCCCGCGGACTAGGAAGGGGTGAGCAGTTCTTC; CDR3: CSVPPRGLGRGEQFF
V: TRBV18; size: .; J: TRBJ1-1; D: .; DNA: TGTGCCAGCTCACAATTAACGACAGGCGAGAACACTGAAGCTTTCTTT; CDR3: CASSQLTTGENTEAFF
V: TRBV19; size: .; J: TRBJ2-1; D: TRBD2; DNA: TGTGCCAGTAGTGCGACTAGCGGGGGGGCCCGCGAGCAGTTCTTC; CDR3: CASSATSGGAREQFF
V: TRBV18; size: .; J: TRBJ2-5; D: .; DNA: TGTGCCAGCTCACGGTCAGGACAAGAGACCCAGTACTTC; CDR3: CASSRSGQETQYF
V: TRBV25-1; size: .; J: TRBJ2-1; D: TRBD2; DNA: TGTGCCAGCAGTGAATTTAGCGGGGACACCGACTCCTACAATGAGCAGTTCTTC; CDR3: CASSEFSGDTDSYNEQFF
V: TRBV18; size: .; J: TRBJ1-1; D: .; DNA: TGTGCCAGCTCACCACCGCAGGGATCGAACACTGAAGCTTTCTTT; CDR3: CASSPPQGSNTEAFF
V: TRBV6-5; size: .; J: TRBJ2-2; D: .; DNA: TGTGCCAGCCAGGCGTGGTTGACCGGGGAGCTGTTTTTT; CDR3: CASQAWLTGELFF
V: TRBV5-1; size: once; J: TRBJ2-3; D: .; DNA: TGCGCCAGCACTAATGACGGGAGTTATCTGGATACGCAGTATTTT; CDR3: CASTNDGSYLDTQYF
V: TRBV11-2; size: few; J: TRBJ1-3; D: .; DNA: TGTGCCAGCAGCCACGACAGCTCTGGAAACACCATATATTTT; CDR3: CASSHDSSGNTIYF
V: TRBV19; size: .; J: TRBJ2-1; D: TRBD2; DNA: TGTGCCAGTAGAACTAGCGGGAGTGTCTACAATGAGCAGTTCTTC; CDR3: CASRTSGSVYNEQFF
V: TRBV5-1; size: .; J: TRBJ2-1; D: TRBD2; DNA: TGCGCCAGCAGCACCCCGGGACTAGAAAACACTGAGCAGTTCTTC; CDR3: CASSTPGLENTEQFF
V: TRBV6-5; size: .; J: TRBJ2-7; D: .; DNA: TGTGCCAGCAGTTACGCTCGGAGGACCTACGAGCAGTACTTC; CDR3: CASSYARRTYEQYF
V: TRBV5-6; size: .; J: TRBJ1-4; D: .; DNA: TGTGCCAGCAGCTTGGGGGGCAGTCCTAATGAAAAACTGTTTTTT; CDR3: CASSLGGSPNEKLFF
V: TRBV5-1; size: .; J: TRBJ2-5; D: TRBD2; DNA: TGCGCCAGCAGCCGGGGGGGCCTCGAGACCCAGTACTTC; CDR3: CASSRGGLETQYF
V: TRBV4-3; size: .; J: TRBJ2-1; D: TRBD2; DNA: TGCGCCAGCAGCCATCTGTTTGCGGGGGGCGCCGAACTTTACAATGAGCAGTTCTTC; CDR3: CASSHLFAGGAELYNEQFF
V: TRBV5-4; size: .; J: TRBJ1-5; D: .; DNA: TGTGCCAGCAGCTTACAGGGAAGGGATCAGCCCCAGCATTTT; CDR3: CASSLQGRDQPQHF
V: TRBV2; size: .; J: TRBJ2-7; D: .; DNA: TGTGCCAGCTGCCCCCCCGGGGGCGAGCAGTACTTC; CDR3: CASCPPGGEQYF
V: TRBV11-2; size: .; J: TRBJ2-5; D: .; DNA: TGTGCCAGCAGCTTTGGGGTGCAGGGTGGGGAGACCCAGTACTTC; CDR3: CASSFGVQGGETQYF
V: TRBV27; size: .; J: TRBJ2-7; D: .; DNA: TGTGCCAGCAGTTTTGCCTATACCTACGAGCAGTACTTC; CDR3: CASSFAYTYEQYF
V: TRBV5-4; size: .; J: TRBJ2-7; D: TRBD1; DNA: TGTGCCAGCAGCCCCGGGACAGGGATATACGAGCAGTACTTC; CDR3: CASSPGTGIYEQYF
V: TRBV28; size: .; J: TRBJ2-5; D: TRBD1; DNA: TGTGCCAGCAGTTTCCGACAGGGATACCAAGAGACCCAGTACTTC; CDR3: CASSFRQGYQETQYF
V: TRBV7-9; size: .; J: TRBJ2-1; D: .; DNA: TGTGCCAGCAGCCGCACGGGGGACAGGCAGTTCTTC; CDR3: CASSRTGDRQFF
V: TRBV11-2; size: .; J: TRBJ2-7; D: .; DNA: TGTGCCAGCAGCTTAGATAGACGGGGTTCCTACGAGCAGTACTTC; CDR3: CASSLDRRGSYEQYF
V: TRBV2; size: .; J: TRBJ2-1; D: TRBD2; DNA: TGTGCCAGCAGTGACAGCCGGGGGGCCTACAATGAGCAGTTCTTC; CDR3: CASSDSRGAYNEQFF
V: TRBV28; size: .; J: TRBJ1-4; D: .; DNA: TGTGCCAGCAGTTCGCAGCGAATAACTAATGAAAAACTGTTTTTT; CDR3: CASSSQRITNEKLFF
V: TRBV28; size: .; J: TRBJ1-2; D: .; DNA: TGTGCCACGTCAGGGGATGGCTACACCTTC; CDR3: CATSGDGYTF
V: TRBV7-9; size: .; J: TRBJ2-3; D: .; DNA: TGTGCCAGCAGCATGGATGCGGGGACGCAGTATTTT; CDR3: CASSMDAGTQYF
V: TRBV13; size: .; J: TRBJ1-1; D: .; DNA: TGTGCCAGCAGCTTAGGTCCTACCGGGGTGGGCACTGAAGCTTTCTTT; CDR3: CASSLGPTGVGTEAFF
V: TRBV6-4; size: .; J: TRBJ2-3; D: TRBD2; DNA: TGTGCCAGCAGTGACTCGACTAGCGGGGGGGATACGCAGTATTTT; CDR3: CASSDSTSGGDTQYF
V: TRBV19; size: .; J: TRBJ1-5; D: TRBD1; DNA: TGTGCCAGTAGTGTTCAGGGGGCGCGAAATCAGCCCCAGCATTTT; CDR3: CASSVQGARNQPQHF
V: TRBV18; size: .; J: TRBJ2-2; D: .; DNA: TGTGCCAGCTCACCACGGGAGAGGAACACCGGGGAGCTGTTTTTT; CDR3: CASSPRERNTGELFF
V: TRBV18; size: few; J: TRBJ1-2; D: TRBD1; DNA: TGTGCCAGCTCACGACTGCCCGGGACAGGGAATGGCTACACCTTC; CDR3: CASSRLPGTGNGYTF
V: TRBV28; size: .; J: TRBJ2-5; D: .; DNA: TGTGCCAGCAGTTTAAGGGGCTCACGGGAGACCCAGTACTTC; CDR3: CASSLRGSRETQYF
V: TRBV28; size: .; J: TRBJ1-2; D: .; DNA: TGTGCCAGCAGTTTTTTTTTGGACAGCACGTATGGCTACACCTTC; CDR3: CASSFFLDSTYGYTF
V: TRBV7-9; size: few; J: TRBJ2-7; D: TRBD1; DNA: TGTGCCAGCAGCTTCTTTGGTTTGGGACAGGGCACCTACGAGCAGTACTTC; CDR3: CASSFFGLGQGTYEQYF
V: TRBV6-6; size: few; J: TRBJ2-1; D: .; DNA: TGTGCCAGCGCAGAGTCTCGGGGTGAGCAGTTCTTC; CDR3: CASAESRGEQFF
V: TRBV29-1; size: .; J: TRBJ1-2; D: TRBD1; DNA: TGCAGCGTTGCCCTTGCAGGGGGCTATGGCTACACCTTC; CDR3: CSVALAGGYGYTF
V: TRBV5-1; size: .; J: TRBJ1-4; D: .; DNA: TGCGCCAGCAGCTTGGTTCCTGGAGCAACTAATGAAAAACTGTTTTTT; CDR3: CASSLVPGATNEKLFF
V: TRBV4-1; size: few; J: TRBJ2-5; D: TRBD2; DNA: TGCGCCAGCAGGAACAGCGGGAAAGAGACCCAGTACTTC; CDR3: CASRNSGKETQYF
V: TRBV28; size: once; J: TRBJ1-4; D: TRBD1; DNA: TGTGCCAGCAGTTCCGCAGGGGGTATGCAGGAAAAACTGTTTTTT; CDR3: CASSSAGGMQEKLFF
V: TRBV27; size: .; J: TRBJ2-7; D: .; DNA: TGTGCCAGCAGCCTTACTACCCGGGGGGCCGGGTACGAGCAGTACTTC; CDR3: CASSLTTRGAGYEQYF
V: TRBV19; size: .; J: TRBJ2-2; D: TRBD1; DNA: TGTGCCAGTAGTACCGAACGAAGGGGGCGGGACACCGGGGAGCTGTTTTTT; CDR3: CASSTERRGRDTGELFF
V: TRBV2; size: .; J: TRBJ2-1; D: TRBD2; DNA: TGTGCCACCAGAAGACTAGCGGGGGATGGGGAGCAGTTCTTC; CDR3: CATRRLAGDGEQFF
V: TRBV28; size: once; J: TRBJ1-1; D: .; DNA: TGTGCCAGCAGCCCTCTTAAGAGCGGAACTGAAGCTTTCTTT; CDR3: CASSPLKSGTEAFF
V: TRBV6-5; size: .; J: TRBJ2-5; D: .; DNA: TGTGCCAGCAGTTACAACGGGAAGGGACAAGAGACCCAGTACTTC; CDR3: CASSYNGKGQETQYF
V: TRBV6-1; size: .; J: TRBJ2-7; D: .; DNA: TGTGCCAGCAGTGATGTCCAGGGCCCCTCCTACGAGCAGTACTTC; CDR3: CASSDVQGPSYEQYF